These 21 T cell receptor beta chains were sequenced from one sample in a study of cytomegalovirus exposure and HLA in healthy donors. PCR employed 60 Vbeta and 13 Jbeta primers. Repertoires were generated with immunoSEQ multiplex PCR, while TCRdb's copy carries only in-frame clones and drops some. The sample has 150,000 or so clones, approximately 80% seen once. The sequencing sample was made of PBMCs. The receptors shown here come from a woman aged 30 to 39 in good health and CMV-seronegative.

This chain joins TRBV10-2 and TRBJ1-1; D is unresolved. The CDR3 runs to 14 residues. Germline V gives CDR1 WSHSY, CDR2 SAAADI. Trimming shortened V by 8 bases and J by 8 bases, and 21 bases separated the two germline ends. CDR3 residues: CASSLTRVANEAFF. The CDR3 coding sequence is TGCGCCAGCTCCTTGACCCGGGTCGCGAACGAAGCTTTCTTT.

The chain carries TRBV10-3 and TRBJ1-1; D possibly corresponds to TRBD1 (5 bases). Germline loops: CDR1 ENHRY, CDR2 SYGVKD. CDR3 length: 13 amino acids. Trimming removed 4 bases from V and 4 bases from J, with 10 bases in between. In DNA, the CDR3 is TGTGCCATCAGTGGTGGAGGGGTCACTGAAGCTTTCTTT. Its protein product is CAISGGGVTEAFF.

The rearrangement links TRBV29-1 to TRBJ2-1; possible D gene TRBD1, 8 bases. V was pared by 6 bases and J by 7 bases, with 19 bases between. The CDR3 has 14 residues. Germline CDR1 reads SQVTM; CDR2 reads ANQGSEA. The CDR3 sequence is CSVDRGQGGNEQFF. The CDR3 coding sequence is TGCAGCGTCGATCGTGGACAGGGAGGGAATGAGCAGTTCTTC.

This chain connects TRBV27 to TRBJ1-1, with 8 bases lining up with TRBD1. The CDR3 loop spans 13 amino acids. The trim removed 5 bases at V and 6 bases at J, leaving 5 bases unmatched. Germline V gene data show CDR1 as MNHEY and CDR2 as SMNVEV (reference sequence). This CDR3 is CASSPRTGPEAFF. CDR3 nucleotides: TGTGCCAGCAGTCCAAGGACAGGGCCTGAAGCTTTCTTT.

This rearrangement joins TRBV28 to TRBJ2-5; 9 bases are shared with TRBD1. V shed 6 bases and J 1 base; nucleotides not matched to a gene: 6. The germline CDR1 and CDR2 sequences are MDHEN and SYDVKM. CDR3 size: 15 residues. Here the CDR3 reads CASRGTGPLQETQYF. The CDR3 DNA follows: TGTGCCAGCAGGGGGACAGGGCCCCTCCAAGAGACCCAGTACTTC.

V gene TRBV27 combines with J gene TRBJ2-5, with D unclear. The DNA end is a closer match to TRBJ2-7, so the J assignment may be wrong. Germline V lookup: CDR1 MNHEY, CDR2 SMNVEV (reference sequence). The CDR3 is made up of 15 amino acids. CDR3 sequence: CASSLSSTISYEQYF. As DNA, the CDR3 is TGTGCCAGCAGTTTATCCTCAACCATTTCCTACGAGCAGTACTTC.

The chain uses TRBV7-3 and TRBJ2-3, with 8 bases lining up with TRBD1. The trim removed 3 bases at V and 5 bases at J, leaving 7 bases unmatched. The CDR3 loop spans 15 amino acids. The germline CDR1 and CDR2 sequences are SGHTA and FQGTGA. The CDR3 nucleotides read TGTGCCAGCAGCTTTCAGGGGGCAAGCGGAGATACGCAGTATTTT. Translating it yields CASSFQGASGDTQYF.

CDR3 sequence reads: CASKEGLKETQYF. The CDR3 nucleotides are TGTGCCAGCAAAGAGGGACTCAAAGAGACCCAGTACTTC. The chain uses TRBV9 and TRBJ2-5, with D possibly matching TRBD2 (6 bases). Germline V CDR1 and CDR2: SGDLS, YYNGEE. The CDR3 runs 13 residues. With 6 bases removed from V and 3 bases from J, the gap between germline ends came to 12 bases. The full variable domain, with the rest looked up from reference TRBV9 and TRBJ2-5, is DSGVTQTPKHLITATGQRVTLRCSPRSGDLSVYWYQQSLDQGLQFLIQYYNGEERAKGNILERFSAQQFPDLHSELNLSSLELGDSALYFCASKEGLKETQYFGPGTRLLVL.

The rearrangement links TRBV5-5 to TRBJ2-7, with D unresolved. Looked up from germline, CDR1 is SGHKS and CDR2 is YYEKEE (reference sequence). V was shortened by 2 bases and J by 2 bases, with 8 bases between the two germline ends. This CDR3 comprises 13 residues. In DNA, the CDR3 is TGTGCCAGCAGCTTTTCGATAGCCTACGAGCAGTACTTC. Its protein product is CASSFSIAYEQYF. The whole variable domain, filled in from reference TRBV5-5 and TRBJ2-7, reads DAGVTQSPTHLIKTRGQQVTLRCSPISGHKSVSWYQQVLGQGPQFIFQYYEKEERGRGNFPDRFSARQFPNYSSELNVNALLLGDSALYLCASSFSIAYEQYFGPGTRLTVT.

The chain carries TRBV12-5 and TRBJ1-1; 7 bases line up with TRBD1. The CDR3 is 15 amino acids. Germline lookup yields CDR1 LGHNT and CDR2 FRNRAP. The junction had 12 bases not matched to a gene; V was cut back by 7 bases and J by 4 bases. CDR3 nucleotides: TGTGCTAGTGCCGCATCGACAGGGCGGGTCACTGAAGCTTTCTTT. This sequence encodes CASAASTGRVTEAFF.

This clone was seen only a few times. J is TRBJ2-1 and V is TRBV5-1; no clear D gene. The germline V gene encodes CDR1 SGHRS and CDR2 YFSETQ. V lost 0 bases and J 1 base, leaving 5 bases between the germline ends. This CDR3 contains 14 residues. Written as DNA, the CDR3 is TGCGCCAGCAGCTTGGGAGGTTCCTACAATGAGCAGTTCTTC. Amino acids: CASSLGGSYNEQFF.

This clone was observed a handful of times. CDR3 in DNA: TGTGCCACCCTCCGGGGAACCTACAATGAGCAGTTCTTC. As protein: CATLRGTYNEQFF. The chain is built from TRBV2 and TRBJ2-1; possibly TRBD2 for D (5 bases). Trimming shortened V by 10 bases and J by 2 bases, and 12 bases separated the two germline ends. The CDR3 contains 13 residues. CDR1 is SNHLY and CDR2 is FYNNEI in the germline V gene.

V usage is TRBV5-1 and J usage is TRBJ1-3; possible D gene TRBD1, 6 bases. Germline V gene data show CDR1 as SGHRS and CDR2 as YFSETQ. The length of the CDR3 is 13 residues. V was clipped by 0 bases and J by 8 bases, with 9 bases between them. CDR3 sequence: CASSLEQGYTIYF. The CDR3 region has the DNA TGCGCCAGCAGCTTGGAACAGGGTTACACCATATATTTT.

The V call is TRBV6-5, the J call TRBJ1-2; D unresolved. The CDR3 is 16 amino acids. The ends were cut back, 0 bases at V and 5 bases at J, with 16 bases in the middle. Germline loops: CDR1 MNHEY, CDR2 SVGAGI. The CDR3 spells CASSYSRTGRGYGYTF. In nucleotides, the CDR3 is TGTGCCAGCAGTTACTCGAGGACCGGACGGGGATATGGCTACACCTTC.

The V gene is TRBV28, the J gene TRBJ1-4; no reliable D call. The CDR3 loop spans 15 amino acids. Germline values: CDR1 MDHEN, CDR2 SYDVKM. V shed 0 bases and J shed 7 bases, with 12 bases lying between them. The CDR3 sequence is CASSLWGSRPEKLFF. Here the CDR3 DNA reads TGTGCCAGCAGTTTATGGGGCAGCCGACCTGAAAAACTGTTTTTT.

The chain combines TRBV5-4 with TRBJ2-7, with TRBD1 identical over 11 bases. The junction had 6 bases not matched to a gene; V was cut back by 1 base and J by 6 bases. Germline CDR1 and CDR2: SGHNT and YYREEE (reference sequence). The CDR3 contains 15 residues. The CDR3 DNA reads as TGTGCCAGCAGCTTGCAGTTCGGGACAGGGGGCGAGCAGTACTTC. Translated, it gives CASSLQFGTGGEQYF.

The J gene is TRBJ1-2, the V gene TRBV11-2; 9 bases fit TRBD1. Germline assignment: CDR1 SGHAT and CDR2 FQNNGV. V was pared by 3 bases and J by 6 bases, with 14 bases of the junction left unmatched. CDR3 length: 17 amino acids. CDR3 DNA: TGTGCCAGCAGCTTGGGACCTTACGAGAGGACAGGGGATGGCTACACCTTC. It specifies CASSLGPYERTGDGYTF.

The rearrangement uses TRBV7-2 and TRBJ2-5; the match to TRBD2 covers 11 bases. Germline CDR1 is SGHTA and CDR2 is FQGNSA. The length of the CDR3 is 16 residues. The V gene end was trimmed by 4 bases and the J gene end by 5 bases; junction bases not matched to a gene: 9. The CDR3 DNA reads as TGTGCCAGCAGCTCGCTACTAGCGGGAGAGGGGGAGACCCAGTACTTC. Its translation is CASSSLLAGEGETQYF.

This chain links TRBV7-2 with TRBJ1-5, with D possibly TRBD1 on 5 matching bases. CDR3 length: 17 residues. The germline V gene has CDR1 SGHTA and CDR2 FQGNSA. V dropped 4 bases and J dropped 0 bases, with 16 bases sitting between them. CDR3 region: CASSSIGAEFSNQPQHF. CDR3 coding DNA: TGTGCCAGCAGCTCAATAGGGGCAGAGTTTAGCAATCAGCCCCAGCATTTT.

This clone was recorded once. This chain links TRBV10-2 with TRBJ2-1, with 11 bases matching TRBD2. This CDR3 contains 15 residues. CDR1 and CDR2 from the germline V gene are WSHSY and SAAADI. Trimming removed 6 bases from V and 3 bases from J; junction bases left unmatched: 4. Here the CDR3 reads CASSLTSGGYNEQFF. CDR3 DNA: TGCGCCAGCAGCCTAACTAGCGGGGGCTACAATGAGCAGTTCTTC.

The genes are TRBV11-2 and TRBJ1-4, with 10 bases fitting TRBD1. Germline V gene lookup returns CDR1 SGHAT and CDR2 FQNNGV. The CDR3 runs to 15 residues. Trimming cost V 5 bases and J 4 bases; bases outside gene matches: 4. In DNA, the CDR3 is TGTGCCAGCAGCCGGGACAGGGGATTTAATGAAAAACTGTTTTTT. Translation: CASSRDRGFNEKLFF.